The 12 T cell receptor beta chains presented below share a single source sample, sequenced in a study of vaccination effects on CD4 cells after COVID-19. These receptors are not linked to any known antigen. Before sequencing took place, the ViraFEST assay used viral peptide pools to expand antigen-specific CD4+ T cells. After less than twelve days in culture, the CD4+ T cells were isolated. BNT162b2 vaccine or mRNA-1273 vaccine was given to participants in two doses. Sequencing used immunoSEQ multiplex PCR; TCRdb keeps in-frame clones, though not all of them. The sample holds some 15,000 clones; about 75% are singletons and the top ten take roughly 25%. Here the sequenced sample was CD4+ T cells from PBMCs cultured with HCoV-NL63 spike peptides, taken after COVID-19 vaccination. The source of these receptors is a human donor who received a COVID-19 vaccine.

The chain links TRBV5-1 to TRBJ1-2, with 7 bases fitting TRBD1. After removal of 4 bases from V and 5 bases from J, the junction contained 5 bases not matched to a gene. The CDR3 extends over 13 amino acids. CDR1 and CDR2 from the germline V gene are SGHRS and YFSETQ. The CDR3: CASSPPGGYGYTF. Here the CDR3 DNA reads TGCGCCAGCAGCCCCCCAGGGGGGTATGGCTACACCTTC.

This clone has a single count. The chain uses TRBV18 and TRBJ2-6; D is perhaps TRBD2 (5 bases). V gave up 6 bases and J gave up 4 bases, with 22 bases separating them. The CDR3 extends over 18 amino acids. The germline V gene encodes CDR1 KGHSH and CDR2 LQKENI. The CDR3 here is CASSPRAGRLEGANVLTF. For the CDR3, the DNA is TGTGCCAGCTCCCCGAGGGCAGGCCGATTAGAAGGGGCCAACGTCCTGACTTTC.

The CDR3 protein is CASSPGTSGRTDTQYF. The DNA for the CDR3 is TGTGCCAGCAGTCCCGGGACTAGCGGCCGCACAGATACGCAGTATTTT. The J gene is TRBJ2-3, the V gene TRBV5-5, with 11 bases that match TRBD2. Per germline, CDR1 SGHKS and CDR2 YYEKEE (reference sequence). The CDR3 loop spans 16 amino acids. After removal of 5 bases from V and 1 base from J, the junction contained 6 bases not matched to a gene.

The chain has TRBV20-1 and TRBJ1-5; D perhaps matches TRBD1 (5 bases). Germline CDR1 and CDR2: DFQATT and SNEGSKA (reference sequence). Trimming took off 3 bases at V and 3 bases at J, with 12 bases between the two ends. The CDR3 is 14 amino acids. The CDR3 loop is CSASSGDANQPQHF. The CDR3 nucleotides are TGCAGTGCTAGTAGTGGGGACGCCAATCAGCCCCAGCATTTT.

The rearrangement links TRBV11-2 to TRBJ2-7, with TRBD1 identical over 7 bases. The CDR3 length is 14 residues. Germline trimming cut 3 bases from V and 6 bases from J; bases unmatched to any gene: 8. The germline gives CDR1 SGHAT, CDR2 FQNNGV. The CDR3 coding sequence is TGTGCCAGCAGCTTCGATGGGACAGTAGGCGAGCAGTACTTC. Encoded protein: CASSFDGTVGEQYF.

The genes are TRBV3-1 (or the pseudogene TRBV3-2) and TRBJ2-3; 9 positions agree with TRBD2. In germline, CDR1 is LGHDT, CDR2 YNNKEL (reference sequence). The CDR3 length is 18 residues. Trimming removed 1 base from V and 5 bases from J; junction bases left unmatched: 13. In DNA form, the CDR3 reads TGTGCCAGCAGCCAAGGGGCCTTTGCGGGAGGGCCAGGAGATACGCAGTATTTT. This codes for CASSQGAFAGGPGDTQYF.

The CDR3 loop is CASSPGLWETGELFF. The CDR3 nucleotides are TGTGCCAGCAGCCCCGGACTGTGGGAAACCGGGGAGCTGTTTTTT. The chain combines TRBV7-2 with TRBJ2-2, with D possibly being TRBD2 (5 bases). Germline CDR1 reads SGHTA; CDR2 reads FQGNSA. Trimming shortened V by 5 bases and J by 5 bases, and 15 bases separated the two germline ends. The CDR3 extends over 15 amino acids.

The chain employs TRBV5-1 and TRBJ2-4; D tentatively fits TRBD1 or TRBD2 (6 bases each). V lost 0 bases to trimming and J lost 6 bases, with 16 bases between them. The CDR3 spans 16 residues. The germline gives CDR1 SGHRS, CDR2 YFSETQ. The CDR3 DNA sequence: TGCGCCAGCAGCTTGGCCGTGGGGGGCCCAGGAAACATTCAGTACTTC. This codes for CASSLAVGGPGNIQYF.

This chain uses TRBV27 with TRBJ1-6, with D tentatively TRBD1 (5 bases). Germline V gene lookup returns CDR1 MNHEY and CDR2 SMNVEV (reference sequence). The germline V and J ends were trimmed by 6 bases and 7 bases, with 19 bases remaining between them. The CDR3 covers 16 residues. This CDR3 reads CASRPGGTLGNSPLHF. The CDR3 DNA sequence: TGTGCCAGCAGACCTGGGGGGACTCTGGGAAATTCACCCCTCCACTTT.

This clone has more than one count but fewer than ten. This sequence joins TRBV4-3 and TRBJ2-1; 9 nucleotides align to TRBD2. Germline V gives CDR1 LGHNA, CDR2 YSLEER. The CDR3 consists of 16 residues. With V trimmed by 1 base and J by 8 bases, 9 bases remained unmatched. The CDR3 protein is CASSQGSGGGADEQFF. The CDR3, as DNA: TGCGCCAGCAGCCAAGGATCTGGCGGGGGGGCCGATGAGCAGTTCTTC.

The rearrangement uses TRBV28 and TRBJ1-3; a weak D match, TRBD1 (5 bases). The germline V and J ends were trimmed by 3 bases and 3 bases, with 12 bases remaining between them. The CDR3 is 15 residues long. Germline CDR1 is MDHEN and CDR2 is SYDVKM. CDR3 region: CASSFGGANGNTIYF. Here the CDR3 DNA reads TGTGCCAGCAGTTTTGGGGGAGCCAATGGAAACACCATATATTTT.

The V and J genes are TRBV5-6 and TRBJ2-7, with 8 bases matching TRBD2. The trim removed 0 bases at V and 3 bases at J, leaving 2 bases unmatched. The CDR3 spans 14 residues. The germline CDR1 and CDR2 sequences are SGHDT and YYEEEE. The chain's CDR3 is CASSLAGGVYEQYF. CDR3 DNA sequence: TGTGCCAGCAGCTTGGCCGGGGGGGTCTACGAGCAGTACTTC.